This T cell receptor beta chain was captured in a study of CD8 T cells in ankylosing spondylitis (dated 2017 in TCRdb). Some background on the complete study: The study profiled T cell receptor beta repertoires in healthy donors and ankylosing spondylitis patients to find disease-linked TCR variants. The full study cohort comprised roughly 24 ankylosing spondylitis patients and over a hundred healthy donors. Peripheral blood samples were taken, and synovial fluid was additionally collected from ankylosing spondylitis patients.

Worth noting for this clonotype: What antigen it recognizes has not been identified. No much larger clonotype is one base removed from it; base qualities were not supplied.

The instrument was an Illumina HiSeq 2500. TCR beta libraries were prepared by quantitative 5'-RACE with molecular barcodes. Concerning the study's data processing: To identify disease-linked TCR variants, a new computational method was used, one built on a probabilistic model of VDJ rearrangement. Clones were called with MiXCR by TCRdb after fastp trimmed the public reads at Q25, and only in-frame beta chains were retained. Rows matching on CDR3 protein sequence are summarized as one entry with the most common DNA and genes. TCRdb, rather than the study authors, made the V and J calls. Counted in this sample were 700,000 to 1,000,000 distinct CDR3 sequences; 12% of them appeared once. Together, the top ten hold less than 0.65% of the sample. Broader findings and caveats from the paper: According to the report, matched synovial fluid samples from ankylosing spondylitis patients were significantly enriched for the disease-linked clones. In peripheral blood, the disease-linked clones were found at relatively low frequencies and had a CD8+ phenotype. Some motif variants were previously reported in synovial fluid and blood of reactive arthritis patients, suggesting common disease-initiation mechanisms. Blood from ankylosing spondylitis patients appeared to be characterized by a TCR beta motif composed of under ten highly homologous amino acid variants.

The V end loses 5 bases and the J end loses 4 bases, and a stretch of 10 bases separates them. CDR1 and CDR2 are read off the germline V gene as KGHDR and SFDVKD. The CDR3 spans 13 residues, from the cysteine through the phenylalanine. Of the read, only the CDR3 DNA is kept; its 39 bases are in frame from base 1. The sequence links TRBV24-1 to TRBJ1-1; D gene: possibly TRBD1, on 5 matching bases. This TCR derives from a male donor with ankylosing spondylitis. Material: blood, either unsorted or a sorted T cell fraction (not recorded which). The CDR3 reads CATSGGGFTEAFF. The DNA sequence is as follows: TGTGCCACCAGTGGTGGGGGGTTCACTGAAGCTTTCTTT.